The source of this T cell receptor beta chain is a study of blood T cell repertoires in COVID-19. The repertoire was sequenced with immunoSEQ multiplex PCR; TCRdb's copy has only in-frame clones and lacks some. The table includes 110,000 or so clones, around three quarters detected once. This CDR3 has 13 residues. V was pared by 8 bases and J by 2 bases, with 13 bases between. Germline lookup yields CDR1 GTSNPN and CDR2 SVGIG (reference sequence). The chain links TRBV30 to TRBJ1-5; D might be TRBD1 (6 bases). Sequencing was done on a sample of peripheral blood. The source is an older man with acute or convalescent COVID-19. Here the CDR3 reads CAGQQGGNQPQHF. Written as DNA, the CDR3 is TGTGCCGGACAACAGGGAGGCAATCAGCCCCAGCATTTT.